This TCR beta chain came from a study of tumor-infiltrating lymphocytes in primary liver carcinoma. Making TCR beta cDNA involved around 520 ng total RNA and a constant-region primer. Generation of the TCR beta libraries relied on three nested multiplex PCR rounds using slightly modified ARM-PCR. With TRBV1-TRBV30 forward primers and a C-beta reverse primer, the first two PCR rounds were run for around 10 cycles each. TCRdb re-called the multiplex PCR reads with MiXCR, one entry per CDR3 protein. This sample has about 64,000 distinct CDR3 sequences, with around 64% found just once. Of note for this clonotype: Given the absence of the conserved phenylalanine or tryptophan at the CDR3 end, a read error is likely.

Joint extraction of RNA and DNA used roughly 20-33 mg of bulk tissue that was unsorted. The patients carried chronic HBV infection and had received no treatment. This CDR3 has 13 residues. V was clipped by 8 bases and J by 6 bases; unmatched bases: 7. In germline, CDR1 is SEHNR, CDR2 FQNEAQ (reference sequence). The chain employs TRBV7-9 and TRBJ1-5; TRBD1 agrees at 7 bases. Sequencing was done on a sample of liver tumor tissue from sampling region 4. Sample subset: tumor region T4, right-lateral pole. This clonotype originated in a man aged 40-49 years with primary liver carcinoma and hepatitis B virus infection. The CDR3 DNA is TGTGCCAGCGAGGGGGCAAGAGGTCAGCCCCAGCATTAT. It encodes CASEGARGQPQHY.